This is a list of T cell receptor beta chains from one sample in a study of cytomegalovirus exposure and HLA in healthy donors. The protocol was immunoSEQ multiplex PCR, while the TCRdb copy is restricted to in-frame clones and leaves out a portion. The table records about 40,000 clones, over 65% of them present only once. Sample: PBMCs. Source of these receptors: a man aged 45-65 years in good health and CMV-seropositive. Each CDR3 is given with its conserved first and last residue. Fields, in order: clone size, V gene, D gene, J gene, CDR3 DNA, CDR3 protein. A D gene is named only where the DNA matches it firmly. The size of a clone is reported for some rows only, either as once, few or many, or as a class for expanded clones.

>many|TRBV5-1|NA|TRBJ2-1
TGCGCCAGCAGCTTGGCCGTGTCAGATCGGAGTGAGCAGTTCTTC
CASSLAVSDRSEQFF
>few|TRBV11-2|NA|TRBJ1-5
TGTGCCAGCAGCTTAGGGCAGAATCAGCCCCAGCATTTT
CASSLGQNQPQHF
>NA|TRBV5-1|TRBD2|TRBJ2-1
TGCGCCAGCAGCAGGGGACTAGCGGGATTCTCCTACAATGAGCAGTTCTTC
CASSRGLAGFSYNEQFF
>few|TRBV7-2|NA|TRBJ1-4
TGTGCCAGCAGCTTAGGCAGGGACTTTGAAAAACTGTTTTTT
CASSLGRDFEKLFF
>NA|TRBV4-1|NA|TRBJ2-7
TGCGCCAGCAGCCAAGGTGGAGTTAGCTCCTACGAGCAGTACTTC
CASSQGGVSSYEQYF
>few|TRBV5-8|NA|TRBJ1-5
TGTGCCAGCAGCTTGGTTCCAGGGGCCGGGCAGCCCCAGCATTTT
CASSLVPGAGQPQHF
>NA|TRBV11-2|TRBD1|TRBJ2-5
TGTGCCAGCAGCCCGCACGGGACAGGGCGAAGTGAGACCCAGTACTTC
CASSPHGTGRSETQYF
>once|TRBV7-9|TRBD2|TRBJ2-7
TGTGCCAGCAGCAGAAGCGGGGGTTCCTACGAGCAGTACTTC
CASSRSGGSYEQYF
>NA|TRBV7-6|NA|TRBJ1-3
TGTGCCAGCAGCTTAGACAGCTCTGGAAACACCATATATTTT
CASSLDSSGNTIYF
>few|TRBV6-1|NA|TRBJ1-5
TGTGCCAGCATTTATTCGTATAGCAATCAGCCCCAGCATTTT
CASIYSYSNQPQHF
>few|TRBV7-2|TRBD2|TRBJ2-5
TGTGCCAGCAGCACTGGACTAGCGGGGGTGGAGACCCAGTACTTC
CASSTGLAGVETQYF
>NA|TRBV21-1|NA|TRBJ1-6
TGTGCCAGCAGCAATTGCGGGCGAGGTGATTCACCCCTCCACTTT
CASSNCGRGDSPLHF
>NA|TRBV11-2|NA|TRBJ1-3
TGTGCCAGCAGCATATTCGGGGCTGGAAACACCATATATTTT
CASSIFGAGNTIYF
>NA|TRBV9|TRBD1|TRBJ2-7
TGTGCCAGCAGCTTTCAACAGGGGGCCGGCGAGCAGTACTTC
CASSFQQGAGEQYF
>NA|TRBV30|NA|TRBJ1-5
TGTGCCTGGAGTCCCGGCACAGATCAGCCCCAGCATTTT
CAWSPGTDQPQHF
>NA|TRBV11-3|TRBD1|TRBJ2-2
TGTGCCAGCAGCCAGGGGACAGCTAACACCGGGGAGCTGTTTTTT
CASSQGTANTGELFF
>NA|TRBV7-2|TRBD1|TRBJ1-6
TGTGCCAGCAGCTTAGAAAGGGACAGCCCCCGCAACTTT
CASSLERDSPRNF
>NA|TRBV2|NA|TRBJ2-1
TGTGCCAGCAGTTTCGGGACCTACAATGAGCAGTTCTTC
CASSFGTYNEQFF
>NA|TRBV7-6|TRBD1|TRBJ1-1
TGTGCCAGCAGGCTAGACAGGGCTCAAACTGAAGCTTTCTTT
CASRLDRAQTEAFF
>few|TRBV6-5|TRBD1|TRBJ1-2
TGTGCCAGCAGTTCTGAGACAGGGGTCCCACTAGGTGGCTACACCTTC
CASSSETGVPLGGYTF
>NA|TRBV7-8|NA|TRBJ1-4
TGTGCCAGCAGCCCCCGAGGAGGAGCCACTAATGAAAAACTGTTTTTT
CASSPRGGATNEKLFF
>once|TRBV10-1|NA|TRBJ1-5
TGCGCCAGCAGATTATATCGTCAGCCCCAGCATTTT
CASRLYRQPQHF
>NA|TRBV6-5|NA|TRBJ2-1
TGTGCCAGCAGTTACTCGATCTCCAGGGTTAATGAGCAGTTCTTC
CASSYSISRVNEQFF
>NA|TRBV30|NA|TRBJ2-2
TGTGCCTGGAGTTCCCTGACTTCGAACACCGGGGAGCTGTTTTTT
CAWSSLTSNTGELFF
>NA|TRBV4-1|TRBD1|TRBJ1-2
TGCGCCAGCGGCCACCCCGGGACAGCAACCTCTGGCTACACCTTC
CASGHPGTATSGYTF
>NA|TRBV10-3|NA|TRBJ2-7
TGTGCCATCAGTGACCAACAGTTCTACGAGCAGTACTTC
CAISDQQFYEQYF
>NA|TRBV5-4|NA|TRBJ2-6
TGTGCCAGCAGCTCAGGGGTCCCTGGGGCCAACGTCCTGACTTTC
CASSSGVPGANVLTF
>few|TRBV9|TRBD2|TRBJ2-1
TGTGCCAGCAGCCCCCAGCGGGGGGCCTACAATGAGCAGTTCTTC
CASSPQRGAYNEQFF
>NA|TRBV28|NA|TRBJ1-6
TGTGCCAGCATCAACAGGGCCAATTCACCCCTCCACTTT
CASINRANSPLHF
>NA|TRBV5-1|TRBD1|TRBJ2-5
TGCGCCAGCAGCGCCGGGACAGGGGGCGGTCAAGAGACCCAGTACTTC
CASSAGTGGGQETQYF
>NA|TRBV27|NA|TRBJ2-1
TGTGCCAGCAGTCCCGCGAACAGGGCGTATGAGCAGTTCTTC
CASSPANRAYEQFF
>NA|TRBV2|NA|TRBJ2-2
TGTGCATCAGGGGTCTCGAACACCGGGGAGCTGTTTTTT
CASGVSNTGELFF
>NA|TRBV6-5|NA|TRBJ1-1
TGTGCCAGCACTTACAGCGGTTATGGCACTGAAGCTTTCTTT
CASTYSGYGTEAFF
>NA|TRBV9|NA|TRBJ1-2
TGTGCCAGCAGCGTAATAGAAGCTAACTATGGCTACACCTTC
CASSVIEANYGYTF
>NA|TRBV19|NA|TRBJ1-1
TGTGCCAGTATCGGTAGCCAGTCGAACACTGAAGCTTTCTTT
CASIGSQSNTEAFF
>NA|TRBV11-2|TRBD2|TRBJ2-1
TGTGCCAGCAGCCCAACTAGCGGGGCATACAATGAGCAGTTCTTC
CASSPTSGAYNEQFF
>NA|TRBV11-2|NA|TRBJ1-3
TGTGCCAGCAGCTTAGAGAGGCAGTCATATTTT
CASSLERQSYF
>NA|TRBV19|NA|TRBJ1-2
TGTGCCAGTAGGACAGAACTTAACTATGGCTACACCTTC
CASRTELNYGYTF
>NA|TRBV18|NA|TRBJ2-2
TGTGCCAGCTCACGGTACGGGGGAATCACCGGGGAGCTGTTTTTT
CASSRYGGITGELFF
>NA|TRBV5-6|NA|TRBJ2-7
TGTGCCAGCAGCTTGGGGCAGACAGTTTCCTACGAGCAGTACTTC
CASSLGQTVSYEQYF
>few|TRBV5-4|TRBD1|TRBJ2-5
TGTGCCAGCAGCCAGACAGGGGGAGAGACCCAGTACTTC
CASSQTGGETQYF
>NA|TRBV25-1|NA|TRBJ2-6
TGTGCCAGCAGTGAAGAAGGGGCCCCTTGTCTAAGGGCCAACGTCCTGACTTTC
CASSEEGAPCLRANVLTF